This T cell receptor (beta chain) appears in the sequencing data of a study of blood T cells in healthy people across ages. The sample holds a few counts of this clonotype. Sample-barcoded 5' priming and a J-beta primer mix drove a second PCR of roughly 7 to 11 cycles. TCRdb re-called the 5' RACE reads through MiXCR, storing one row per CDR3 protein. Of roughly 570,000 distinct CDR3 sequences listed, about 26% are singletons. With 6 bases removed from V and 7 bases from J, the gap between germline ends came to 16 bases. Germline V lookup: CDR1 MNHNY, CDR2 SVGAGI (reference sequence). The CDR3 contains 14 residues.

The J gene is TRBJ1-5, the V gene TRBV6-6, with D tentatively TRBD1 (5 bases). The source is a woman aged 70-85 years in good health. The material sequenced was blood. Here the CDR3 DNA reads TGTGCCAGCAGCCAGGGACTCTCGGCACAGCCCCAGCATTTT. This gives the protein CASSQGLSAQPQHF.